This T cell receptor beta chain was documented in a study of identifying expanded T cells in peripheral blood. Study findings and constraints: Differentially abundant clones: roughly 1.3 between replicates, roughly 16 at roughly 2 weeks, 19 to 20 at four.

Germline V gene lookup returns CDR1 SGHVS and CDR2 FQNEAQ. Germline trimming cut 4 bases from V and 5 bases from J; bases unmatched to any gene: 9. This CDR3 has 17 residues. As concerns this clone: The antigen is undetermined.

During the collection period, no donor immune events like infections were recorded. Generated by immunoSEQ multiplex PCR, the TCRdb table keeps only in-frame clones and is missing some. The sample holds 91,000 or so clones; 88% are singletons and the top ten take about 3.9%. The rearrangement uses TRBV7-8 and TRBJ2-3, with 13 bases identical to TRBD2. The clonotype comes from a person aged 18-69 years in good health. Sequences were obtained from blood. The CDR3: CASSYPTSGGRKDTQYF. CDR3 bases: TGTGCCAGCAGCTACCCGACTAGCGGGGGGCGGAAAGATACGCAGTATTTT.